This record looks at one T cell receptor beta chain sequence and its context. The clone's antigen remains unknown. Base qualities were left out, and no much larger clone turns up one base away. A MiSeq instrument was used for deep resolution sequencing, which targeted depths ranging from 1 in 1 million up to 1 in 200,000 T cells, with coverage averaging 10x for each clonotype. The immunoSEQ hsTCRB Kit was used to generate TCR beta libraries. In the paper's pipeline: Data were analyzed with ImmunoSEQ Data Assistant and ImmunoSEQ Analyzer, with V, D and J genes assigned per IMGT definitions. Clonality was computed as one minus normalized Shannon entropy of productive rearrangement frequencies, ranging from 0 to 1. Public clonotype analysis was restricted to overrepresented clonotypes comprising at least 0.05% of each patient's repertoire. About twelve age-matched healthy donor repertoires from immuneACCESS were used as controls for clonality. TCRdb carries this immuneACCESS record with in-frame sequences only. Its versions omit some clonotypes, under half of them owing to an unresolved V gene in the studies checked, with the rest unexplained. The V and J calls and clone size come from that table; D and trimming were worked out from the DNA. For this sample the table gives fewer than 400,000 clones, of which roughly 71% were detected only once. The top ten clonotypes cover roughly 6.8% of the sample.

This record belongs to a study of cytotoxic CD8 clonotypes in ibrutinib-treated CLL (dated by TCRdb to the early 2020s). Study-level background: The cohort included about 15 treatment-naive and roughly 10 relapsed/refractory patients; roughly 17 were IGHV unmutated. Responses were partial in around 24 patients and complete in 2; after median approximately 67 months follow-up, around 15 stayed in remission and about 12 progressed. Response samples were obtained after a median of around eleven months of treatment, with a range of about 6 to 36 months. On average, each sample had roughly 230,000 productive templates and roughly 95,000 productive rearrangements. Of the approximately 86 participants in the trial, 26 had longitudinal samples available. Cryopreserved peripheral blood mononuclear cells were collected at three points: before therapy, at response, and at either sustained remission or disease progression. Every sample from remission and from progressive disease was obtained while the patients were still on ibrutinib. Paper-wide results and their limitations: Baseline clonality was found to be higher than that of age-matched healthy donors and was strongly correlated with circulating CD8+ T-cell counts. Sustained-remission and progressing patients did not have matched sampling times, and lymph node repertoires were not examined. An increase in clonality was observed at ibrutinib response, with clonality remaining stable during sustained remission and falling back toward baseline at progression. Public clonotypes were rare and either shrank or stayed stable during treatment, and the rise in clonality at ibrutinib response reflected expansion of private clonotypes.

Its CDR3 holds 14 amino acids, cysteine through phenylalanine. The read is trimmed to its CDR3 DNA, 42 bases read in frame from base 1. V loses 2 bases of germline sequence and J loses 1 base, and the interval between the two ends is 10 bases. Via the germline V gene, CDR1 is SQVTM and CDR2 ANQGSEA. Around 2 micrograms of genomic DNA were extracted from cryopreserved PBMCs for TCR beta library preparation. Longitudinal blood samples from CLL patients on ibrutinib monotherapy underwent high-throughput TCR beta sequencing. Patients were enrolled in a phase 2 open-label single-center ibrutinib monotherapy trial.

The receptor was isolated from a human donor with chronic lymphocytic leukemia. Here the sequenced sample was PBMCs, taken after 36 months of ibrutinib treatment. This chain joins TRBV29-1 to TRBJ2-3; TRBD1 is a weak D gene call, 5 bases matching. Here is the DNA: TGCAGCGTTGAAAAGCAGGGTGGCACAGATACGCAGTATTTT. This codes for CSVEKQGGTDTQYF.